This T cell receptor (beta chain) was observed in a study of cytotoxic CD8 clonotypes in ibrutinib-treated CLL. The CDR3 is 15 amino acids. Germline lookup yields CDR1 LNHNV and CDR2 YYDKDF (reference sequence). The V and J ends lost 4 bases and 5 bases, in that order; junction bases with no gene match: 6. The method was immunoSEQ multiplex PCR; TCRdb's version includes in-frame clones alone and lacks a portion of them. The data show 65,000 to 85,000 clones, around 78% seen once. V gene TRBV15 combines with J gene TRBJ2-5, with 11 bases aligning to TRBD2. The input for sequencing was PBMCs, taken after 24 months of ibrutinib treatment. This sequence originates from a human donor with chronic lymphocytic leukemia. The CDR3 region has the DNA TGTGCCACCAGCACGCTAGCGGGAGGTACTGAGACCCAGTACTTC. Encoded protein: CATSTLAGGTETQYF.